Listed below are T cell receptor beta chains from one sample, sequenced in a study of blood T cell repertoires in COVID-19. Clones were read by immunoSEQ multiplex PCR, and TCRdb kept only the in-frame ones, dropping some. Here the sample spans about 260,000 clones, roughly 80% being singletons. Sequencing was carried out using peripheral blood. The receptors come from a man aged 60-69 years with acute or convalescent COVID-19. The CDR3 runs from the conserved cysteine through the conserved F or W. Fields, in order: CDR3 protein, CDR3 DNA, J gene, D gene, V gene, clone size. The D gene is left open where the match is weak. Expanded clones are given a class, and other clones once, few, many or no size at all.

CDR3aa: CASSGQGGRYGYTF; CDR3nt: TGTGCCAGCAGTGGACAGGGGGGACGTTATGGCTACACCTTC; j_gene: TRBJ1-2; d_gene: TRBD1; v_gene: TRBV2; abundance: NA
CDR3aa: CASSFGPAGSSYEQYF; CDR3nt: TGTGCCAGCAGCTTCGGTCCAGCGGGGAGCTCCTACGAGCAGTACTTC; j_gene: TRBJ2-7; d_gene: TRBD2; v_gene: TRBV5-6; abundance: NA
CDR3aa: CASSDRQINTEAFF; CDR3nt: TGTGCCAGCAGTGACCGACAGATCAACACTGAAGCTTTCTTT; j_gene: TRBJ1-1; d_gene: NA; v_gene: TRBV2; abundance: NA
CDR3aa: CASRPVGGRGYEQYF; CDR3nt: TGTGCCAGCAGACCCGTGGGGGGAAGGGGATACGAGCAGTACTTC; j_gene: TRBJ2-7; d_gene: NA; v_gene: TRBV6-5; abundance: NA
CDR3aa: CASSTTDSGTEAFF; CDR3nt: TGTGCCAGCAGCACCACCGACAGTGGAACAGAAGCTTTCTTT; j_gene: TRBJ1-1; d_gene: NA; v_gene: TRBV28; abundance: NA
CDR3aa: CASSMRGFYGYTF; CDR3nt: TGTGCCAGTAGTATGAGAGGGTTCTATGGCTACACCTTC; j_gene: TRBJ1-2; d_gene: NA; v_gene: TRBV19; abundance: NA
CDR3aa: CASSVWEEGRFYSYNSPLHF; CDR3nt: TGTGCCAGCAGCGTATGGGAGGAGGGCCGCTTTTACTCCTATAATTCACCCCTCCACTTT; j_gene: TRBJ1-6; d_gene: NA; v_gene: TRBV9; abundance: few
CDR3aa: CASKHRTDTQYF; CDR3nt: TGTGCCAGCAAACACCGCACAGATACGCAGTATTTT; j_gene: TRBJ2-3; d_gene: NA; v_gene: TRBV12-3/TRBV12-4; abundance: NA
CDR3aa: CASSRTSGGNYEQYF; CDR3nt: TGTGCCAGCAGCAGGACTAGCGGGGGGAACTACGAGCAGTACTTC; j_gene: TRBJ2-7; d_gene: TRBD2; v_gene: TRBV5-6; abundance: NA
CDR3aa: CASSIVDRGASEQYF; CDR3nt: TGTGCCAGTAGTATAGTGGACAGGGGAGCATCCGAGCAGTACTTC; j_gene: TRBJ2-7; d_gene: TRBD1; v_gene: TRBV19; abundance: NA
CDR3aa: CASSQVLSDGYTF; CDR3nt: TGCGCCAGCAGCCAAGTTCTGTCTGATGGCTACACCTTC; j_gene: TRBJ1-2; d_gene: NA; v_gene: TRBV4-1; abundance: NA
CDR3aa: CATSREWGTGGTKNIQYF; CDR3nt: TGTGCCACCAGCAGAGAATGGGGGACAGGGGGGACCAAAAACATTCAGTACTTC; j_gene: TRBJ2-4; d_gene: TRBD1; v_gene: TRBV15; abundance: once
CDR3aa: CASSLVLGARTEAFF; CDR3nt: TGTGCCAGCAGCTTAGTTTTGGGGGCGCGGACTGAAGCTTTCTTT; j_gene: TRBJ1-1; d_gene: NA; v_gene: TRBV7-2; abundance: NA
CDR3aa: CASSFSGGPAGDTQYF; CDR3nt: TGTGCCAGCAGCTTTAGCGGGGGGCCTGCGGGAGATACGCAGTATTTT; j_gene: TRBJ2-3; d_gene: TRBD2; v_gene: TRBV11-2; abundance: NA
CDR3aa: CANKGALNQPQHF; CDR3nt: TGTGCCAACAAAGGGGCCCTAAATCAGCCCCAGCATTTT; j_gene: TRBJ1-5; d_gene: NA; v_gene: TRBV10-3; abundance: NA
CDR3aa: CASSPRAGNEKLFF; CDR3nt: TGTGCCAGCTCACCTAGGGCAGGGAATGAAAAACTGTTTTTT; j_gene: TRBJ1-4; d_gene: NA; v_gene: TRBV18; abundance: NA
CDR3aa: CASSLGSDRGIQFF; CDR3nt: TGTGCCAGCAGCTTAGGGTCCGACAGGGGAATACAGTTCTTC; j_gene: TRBJ2-1; d_gene: TRBD1; v_gene: TRBV7-2; abundance: once
CDR3aa: CASCLQGGTGELFF; CDR3nt: TGTGCCAGTTGCCTACAGGGGGGCACCGGGGAGCTGTTTTTT; j_gene: TRBJ2-2; d_gene: TRBD1; v_gene: TRBV19; abundance: NA
CDR3aa: CASSVAGIAGGPYEQYF; CDR3nt: TGTGCCAGCAGCGTAGCTGGAATAGCGGGAGGGCCCTACGAGCAGTACTTC; j_gene: TRBJ2-7; d_gene: TRBD2; v_gene: TRBV9; abundance: few
CDR3aa: CASRQGDEKLFF; CDR3nt: TGCGCCAGCCGACAGGGTGACGAAAAACTGTTTTTT; j_gene: TRBJ1-4; d_gene: TRBD1; v_gene: TRBV10-2; abundance: NA
CDR3aa: CASSRDLARNQPQHF; CDR3nt: TGTGCCAGCAGTCGGGACCTAGCGCGCAATCAGCCCCAGCATTTT; j_gene: TRBJ1-5; d_gene: NA; v_gene: TRBV6-5; abundance: NA
CDR3aa: CSVSGGVNYGYTF; CDR3nt: TGCAGCGTTTCGGGGGGGGTTAACTATGGCTACACCTTC; j_gene: TRBJ1-2; d_gene: NA; v_gene: TRBV29-1; abundance: once
CDR3aa: CATSRELAGGRYF; CDR3nt: TGTGCCACCAGCAGAGAACTAGCGGGGGGGCGGTATTTT; j_gene: TRBJ2-3; d_gene: TRBD2; v_gene: TRBV15; abundance: NA
CDR3aa: CASSLVQGPYEQYF; CDR3nt: TGCGCCAGCAGCTTGGTACAGGGGCCCTACGAGCAGTACTTC; j_gene: TRBJ2-7; d_gene: TRBD1; v_gene: TRBV5-1; abundance: few
CDR3aa: CATSGGLNTEAFF; CDR3nt: TGTGCCACCAGTGGCGGTTTGAACACTGAAGCTTTCTTT; j_gene: TRBJ1-1; d_gene: NA; v_gene: TRBV24-1; abundance: NA
CDR3aa: CASSSPATGHTEAFF; CDR3nt: TGTGCCAGCAGTTCCCCAGCGACAGGGCATACTGAAGCTTTCTTT; j_gene: TRBJ1-1; d_gene: TRBD1; v_gene: TRBV27; abundance: NA
CDR3aa: CASSPRDRGSGYTF; CDR3nt: TGTGCCAGCAGCCCCCGGGACAGGGGGAGCGGCTACACCTTC; j_gene: TRBJ1-2; d_gene: NA; v_gene: TRBV21-1; abundance: NA
CDR3aa: CSVEGAANEKLFF; CDR3nt: TGCAGCGTTGAGGGGGCGGCTAATGAAAAACTGTTTTTT; j_gene: TRBJ1-4; d_gene: NA; v_gene: TRBV29-1; abundance: few
CDR3aa: CASSTYRDQPQHF; CDR3nt: TGTGCCAGTAGTACGTACAGGGATCAGCCCCAGCATTTT; j_gene: TRBJ1-5; d_gene: NA; v_gene: TRBV19; abundance: few
CDR3aa: CASSLTGVGTEAFF; CDR3nt: TGCGCCAGCAGCTTGACAGGGGTGGGCACTGAAGCTTTCTTT; j_gene: TRBJ1-1; d_gene: TRBD1; v_gene: TRBV5-1; abundance: NA
CDR3aa: CASSLGGRRNTEAFF; CDR3nt: TGTGCCAGCAGTTTAGGTGGCCGGAGGAACACTGAAGCTTTCTTT; j_gene: TRBJ1-1; d_gene: NA; v_gene: TRBV28; abundance: NA
CDR3aa: CASSPTAGGSYEQYF; CDR3nt: TGCGCCAGCAGCCCCACAGCGGGCGGTTCCTACGAGCAGTACTTC; j_gene: TRBJ2-7; d_gene: NA; v_gene: TRBV5-1; abundance: few
CDR3aa: CASSLQQGYYGYTF; CDR3nt: TGCGCCAGCAGCCTACAACAGGGATACTATGGCTACACCTTC; j_gene: TRBJ1-2; d_gene: NA; v_gene: TRBV5-1; abundance: few
CDR3aa: CASSLNGAGQIMNYGYTF; CDR3nt: TGTGCCAGCAGTTTAAACGGGGCGGGACAGATAATGAACTATGGCTACACCTTC; j_gene: TRBJ1-2; d_gene: TRBD1; v_gene: TRBV27; abundance: NA
CDR3aa: CASSSSGRTYNEQFF; CDR3nt: TGTGCCAGCAGTAGTAGCGGGAGGACGTACAATGAGCAGTTCTTC; j_gene: TRBJ2-1; d_gene: TRBD2; v_gene: TRBV2; abundance: NA
CDR3aa: CASSRTGDYQPQHF; CDR3nt: TGTGCCAGCAGCCGGACAGGGGACTATCAGCCCCAGCATTTT; j_gene: TRBJ1-5; d_gene: TRBD1; v_gene: TRBV6-5; abundance: NA
CDR3aa: CASSKAETSGNEQFF; CDR3nt: TGTGCCAGCAGCAAAGCGGAGACTAGCGGGAATGAGCAGTTCTTC; j_gene: TRBJ2-1; d_gene: NA; v_gene: TRBV21-1; abundance: NA
CDR3aa: CASSLVRGVDEQYF; CDR3nt: TGTGCCAGCAGCTTGGTCAGGGGGGTCGACGAGCAGTACTTC; j_gene: TRBJ2-7; d_gene: NA; v_gene: TRBV5-6; abundance: NA
CDR3aa: CASSEMGAIESGYTF; CDR3nt: TGTGCCAGCAGTGAAATGGGGGCTATAGAATCGGGCTACACCTTC; j_gene: TRBJ1-2; d_gene: NA; v_gene: TRBV6-1; abundance: NA
CDR3aa: CASSQVGDTKDQFF; CDR3nt: TGCGCCAGCAGCCAAGTTGGGGACACCAAAGACCAGTTCTTC; j_gene: TRBJ2-1; d_gene: NA; v_gene: TRBV4-1; abundance: NA
CDR3aa: CAWSVPPGYEQYF; CDR3nt: TGTGCCTGGAGTGTACCACCGGGGTACGAGCAGTACTTC; j_gene: TRBJ2-7; d_gene: NA; v_gene: TRBV30; abundance: NA